The 31 T cell receptor beta chains in this list originate from one sample, sequenced in a study of cytomegalovirus exposure and HLA in healthy donors. Clones were read by immunoSEQ multiplex PCR, and TCRdb kept only the in-frame ones, dropping some. In the table there are approximately 230,000 clones, roughly 87% of which are singletons. The sequencing sample was made of PBMCs. The receptors come from a man between 18 and 35 years old in good health and CMV-seropositive.

The J gene is TRBJ1-4, the V gene TRBV5-1; perhaps TRBD1 as D (5 bases). The CDR3 is made up of 15 amino acids. From germline, CDR1 is SGHRS and CDR2 YFSETQ. Trimming took off 0 bases at V and 8 bases at J, with 14 bases between the two ends. CDR3: CASSLAGQGEEKLFF. DNA for the CDR3: TGCGCCAGCAGCTTGGCTGGGCAGGGCGAAGAAAAACTGTTTTTT.

J is TRBJ2-1 and V is TRBV9, with TRBD2 matching 13 bases. The CDR3 runs 16 residues. CDR1 and CDR2 from the germline V gene are SGDLS and YYNGEE. Trimming cost V 4 bases and J 2 bases; bases outside gene matches: 3. CDR3 amino acids: CASSPGLAGTYNEQFF. In DNA, the CDR3 is TGTGCCAGCAGCCCGGGACTAGCGGGGACCTACAATGAGCAGTTCTTC.

This rearrangement joins TRBV4-1 to TRBJ2-1; 11 nucleotides align to TRBD2. CDR3 length equals 15 residues. The germline V gene has CDR1 MGHRA and CDR2 YSYEKL. J lost 6 bases, V lost 2 bases, and 3 bases had no gene match. Here the CDR3 reads CASSQIAGGGNEQFF. CDR3 sequence (DNA): TGCGCCAGCAGCCAAATAGCGGGAGGGGGCAATGAGCAGTTCTTC.

The genes are TRBV4-1 and TRBJ1-1; D unresolved. The CDR3 contains 12 residues. Germline CDR1 is MGHRA and CDR2 is YSYEKL. The germline V and J ends were trimmed by 3 bases and 6 bases, with 8 bases remaining between them. CDR3 sequence: CASSHNSAEAFF. The DNA of the CDR3 is TGCGCCAGCAGCCACAATTCCGCTGAAGCTTTCTTT.

This clone showed up just a few times. CDR3: CASHTPMNTEAFF. CDR3 coding DNA: TGTGCCAGCCATACGCCCATGAACACTGAAGCTTTCTTT. The V gene is TRBV27, the J gene TRBJ1-1; no reliable D call. Between the trimmed V and J ends, which lost 8 bases and 0 bases, there was a span of 10 bases. The CDR3 is 13 residues long. Germline V CDR1 and CDR2: MNHEY, SMNVEV (reference sequence).

This clone was seen a handful of times. The V and J genes are TRBV4-2 and TRBJ1-1, with unresolved D. The CDR3 sequence is 15 residues long. CDR1 LGHNA and CDR2 YNFKEQ come from the germline V gene. V lost 0 bases and J lost 0, with 8 bases in between. CDR3 region: CASSQDLSMNTEAFF. The CDR3 DNA reads TGTGCCAGCAGCCAAGATTTATCCATGAACACTGAAGCTTTCTTT.

The rearrangement joins TRBV5-1 to TRBJ2-2; D may match TRBD1 or TRBD2 (6 bases each). This CDR3 contains 15 residues. The germline V gene encodes CDR1 SGHRS and CDR2 YFSETQ. Between the trimmed V and J ends, which lost 2 bases and 6 bases, there was a span of 14 bases. The CDR3 DNA follows: TGCGCCAGCAGCTTCCCGATAGGGGGGTCCGGGGAGCTGTTTTTT. Amino acid sequence: CASSFPIGGSGELFF.

The CDR3 reads CASSLELYTQYF. In nucleotides, the CDR3 is TGTGCCAGCAGCTTAGAGTTATATACGCAGTATTTT. The gene calls are TRBV11-2 and TRBJ2-3; D uncertain. From germline, CDR1 is SGHAT and CDR2 FQNNGV. The CDR3 length is 12 residues. Trimming pared 0 bases from V and 7 bases from J, leaving 5 bases between.

The rearrangement joins TRBV19 to TRBJ1-2; D call uncertain. The V end was cut by 0 bases, the J end by 0 bases, with 8 bases between. CDR1 LNHDA and CDR2 SQIVND come from the germline V gene (reference sequence). This CDR3 spans 15 amino acids. The CDR3 region has the DNA TGTGCCAGTAGTATAGATAGGAAAGCTAACTATGGCTACACCTTC. It translates to CASSIDRKANYGYTF. Together with reference TRBV19 and TRBJ1-2, the CDR3 gives the full variable domain: DGGITQSPKYLFRKEGQNVTLSCEQNLNHDAMYWYRQDPGQGLRLIYYSQIVNDFQKGDIAEGYSVSREKKESFPLTVTSAQKNPTAFYLCASSIDRKANYGYTFGSGTRLTVV.

The J gene is TRBJ1-5, the V gene TRBV6-1, with a possible D match to TRBD1 (5 bases). Germline-derived CDR1 and CDR2 are MNHNS and SASEGT. The CDR3 length is 16 residues. V gave up 2 bases and J gave up 0 bases, with 11 bases separating them. In DNA form, the CDR3 reads TGTGCCAGCAGTGAAAGGGGACGGTATAGCAATCAGCCCCAGCATTTT. This translates into CASSERGRYSNQPQHF.

The genes are TRBV14 and TRBJ1-4, with no clear D. The CDR3 extends over 16 amino acids. Germline CDR1 and CDR2: SGHDN and FVKESK. V lost 1 base and J 0 bases, leaving 9 bases between the germline ends. CDR3 loop: CASSQGLRATNEKLFF. The CDR3 DNA is TGTGCCAGCAGCCAAGGGCTCCGCGCAACTAATGAAAAACTGTTTTTT. Full variable domain (remainder filled in from reference TRBV14 and TRBJ1-4): EAGVTQFPSHSVIEKGQTVTLRCDPISGHDNLYWYRRVMGKEIKFLLHFVKESKQDESGMPNNRFLAERTGGTYSTLKVQPAELEDSGVYFCASSQGLRATNEKLFFGSGTQLSVL.

The chain is built from TRBV19 and TRBJ2-1, with a tentative D call TRBD2 (5 bases). The length of the CDR3 is 14 residues. Germline V gene data show CDR1 as LNHDA and CDR2 as SQIVND (reference sequence). Trimming cost V 3 bases and J 4 bases, with 10 bases left between them. The CDR3 bases are TGTGCCAGTAGTATGCGGGCTAGTTACAATGAGCAGTTCTTC. It encodes CASSMRASYNEQFF.

The sample holds many counts of this clone. V gene TRBV5-1 combines with J gene TRBJ1-1; no clear D gene. Germline CDR1 and CDR2: SGHRS and YFSETQ. The CDR3 runs 17 residues. The V and J ends lost 4 bases and 1 base respectively, with 20 bases between them. CDR3 region: CASSPSTGRLKNTEAFF. CDR3 nucleotides: TGCGCCAGCAGCCCATCCACGGGTCGCCTAAAGAACACTGAAGCTTTCTTT.

V usage is TRBV19 and J usage is TRBJ1-5; unclear D gene. Germline V gene lookup returns CDR1 LNHDA and CDR2 SQIVND (reference sequence). The length of the CDR3 is 14 residues. Trimming stripped 8 bases from V and 7 bases from J, with 18 bases between. In DNA form, the CDR3 reads TGTGCCAGTCGGCGCACGTTAGTTGGCCAGCCCCAGCATTTT. This sequence encodes CASRRTLVGQPQHF. The variable domain in full, completed from reference TRBV19 and TRBJ1-5, reads DGGITQSPKYLFRKEGQNVTLSCEQNLNHDAMYWYRQDPGQGLRLIYYSQIVNDFQKGDIAEGYSVSREKKESFPLTVTSAQKNPTAFYLCASRRTLVGQPQHFGDGTRLSIL.

V is TRBV9 and J is TRBJ2-7, with TRBD2 as a possible D gene (7 bases). CDR3 length: 15 residues. CDR1 and CDR2 from the germline V gene are SGDLS and YYNGEE. V dropped 1 base and J dropped 2 bases, with 13 bases sitting between them. The CDR3 is CASSVSGGGAYEQYF. Written as DNA, the CDR3 is TGTGCCAGCAGCGTATCGGGCGGGGGCGCCTACGAGCAGTACTTC.

The chain employs TRBV29-1 and TRBJ2-1; weak D call: TRBD2 (5 bases). This CDR3 has 14 amino acids. V was clipped by 5 bases and J by 0 bases, with 11 bases between them. CDR1 is SQVTM and CDR2 is ANQGSEA in the germline V gene. CDR3 in amino acids: CSVYGVASYNEQFF. Here the CDR3 DNA reads TGCAGCGTTTACGGGGTCGCCTCCTACAATGAGCAGTTCTTC.

This clone appeared once. J is TRBJ2-7 and V is TRBV29-1; D is tentatively TRBD1 or TRBD2 (5 bases each). Trimming removed 6 bases at V and 1 base at J, with 10 bases between. The CDR3 contains 12 residues. Germline CDR1 SQVTM, CDR2 ANQGSEA. CDR3 nucleotides: TGCAGCGTCTGGGACGGATCCTACGAGCAGTACTTC. Translated: CSVWDGSYEQYF.

This clone was found a few times. This rearrangement joins TRBV6-4 to TRBJ1-1; no definite D call. The CDR3 spans 13 residues. Germline V CDR1 and CDR2: MRHNA, SNTAGT. The ends were cut back, 5 bases at V and 1 base at J, with 8 bases in the middle. CDR3 DNA: TGTGCCAGCAGTACGGACGGGAACACTGAAGCTTTCTTT. It translates to CASSTDGNTEAFF.

The chain couples TRBV28 to TRBJ2-7; maybe TRBD1 (7 bases). The CDR3 is 15 residues long. Germline lookup yields CDR1 MDHEN and CDR2 SYDVKM. Trimming cost V 7 bases and J 3 bases, with 19 bases left between them. The CDR3 protein is CASITGAGTVYEQYF. The CDR3 coding sequence is TGTGCCAGCATCACAGGGGCGGGGACGGTCTACGAGCAGTACTTC.

The J gene is TRBJ2-1, the V gene TRBV10-2; D ambiguous. V lost 6 bases and J lost 8, with 8 bases in between. The CDR3 is made up of 11 amino acids. CDR1 and CDR2 from the germline V gene are WSHSY and SAAADI. The CDR3 here is CASRGWDEQFF. The CDR3 nucleotides are TGCGCCAGCAGAGGGTGGGATGAGCAGTTCTTC.

The J gene is TRBJ1-2, the V gene TRBV6-5; D gene unclear. V gave up 4 bases and J gave up 0 bases, with 12 bases separating them. CDR3 length: 15 amino acids. The germline V gene has CDR1 MNHEY and CDR2 SVGAGI. CDR3: CASSLRTVSNYGYTF. CDR3 in DNA: TGTGCCAGCAGTTTACGGACGGTATCTAACTATGGCTACACCTTC.

The chain joins TRBV19 to TRBJ2-1, with D possibly being TRBD1 (5 bases). V was cut by 1 base and J by 0 bases, with 7 bases left in between. The CDR3 runs 15 residues. Germline lookup yields CDR1 LNHDA and CDR2 SQIVND (reference sequence). The CDR3 nucleotides read TGTGCCAGTAGTATAGCCAGGGACTCCTACAATGAGCAGTTCTTC. It yields the protein CASSIARDSYNEQFF.

The chain joins TRBV10-3 to TRBJ2-7; no firm D call. The CDR3 contains 15 residues. The germline gives CDR1 ENHRY, CDR2 SYGVKD. V was trimmed by 0 bases and J by 5 bases, leaving 14 bases between them. The DNA for the CDR3 is TGTGCCATCAGTGAGTCCTCGCTGGGCCGCGACGAGCAGTACTTC. It encodes CAISESSLGRDEQYF.

The genes are TRBV4-2 and TRBJ1-1, with D tentatively TRBD1 (5 bases). V was clipped by 0 bases and J by 2 bases, with 7 bases between them. CDR3 size: 14 residues. Germline CDR1 reads LGHNA; CDR2 reads YNFKEQ. The CDR3 coding sequence is TGTGCCAGCAGCCAAGATCAGGGAAACACTGAAGCTTTCTTT. Translating it yields CASSQDQGNTEAFF.

In nucleotides, the CDR3 is TGTGCCAGCAGCCCCGGGGCCTCCTACGAGCAGTACTTC. Its translation: CASSPGASYEQYF. V is TRBV13 and J is TRBJ2-7, with D possibly being TRBD1 or TRBD2 (5 bases each). CDR1 and CDR2 (germline): PRHDT, FYEKMQ (reference sequence). This CDR3 region has 13 residues. V dropped 5 bases and J dropped 0 bases, with 8 bases sitting between them.

The rearrangement uses TRBV5-1 and TRBJ1-1, with 11 bases matching TRBD1. The J segment lost 4 bases and the V segment lost 4 bases, leaving 3 bases of the junction unmatched. CDR3 length equals 14 residues. CDR1 is SGHRS, CDR2 YFSETQ, per germline. The CDR3 is CASSPGQGATEAFF. DNA for the CDR3: TGCGCCAGCAGCCCCGGACAGGGGGCCACTGAAGCTTTCTTT.

The rearrangement uses TRBV29-1 and TRBJ2-5; TRBD2 agrees at 9 bases. Germline V gene data show CDR1 as SQVTM and CDR2 as ANQGSEA. The junction had 14 bases not matched to a gene; V was cut back by 3 bases and J by 0 bases. The CDR3 consists of 18 residues. The CDR3 region is CSVDFWTSDNQYQETQYF. DNA of the CDR3: TGCAGCGTTGATTTCTGGACTAGCGACAACCAGTACCAAGAGACCCAGTACTTC.

The V and J genes are TRBV6-4 and TRBJ1-4, with D maybe TRBD1 (5 bases). Trimming stripped 7 bases from V and 1 base from J, with 13 bases between. This CDR3 is 15 amino acids long. Germline CDR1 MRHNA, CDR2 SNTAGT. Here the CDR3 DNA reads TGTGCCAGCATTGGGGGGGGTGTAACTAATGAAAAACTGTTTTTT. It translates to CASIGGGVTNEKLFF.

Here the CDR3 reads CASSYWGGSLPYEQYF. The CDR3 DNA follows: TGTGCCAGCAGTTACTGGGGCGGTAGCCTACCCTACGAGCAGTACTTC. This chain links TRBV6-5 with TRBJ2-7; D is possibly TRBD1 (5 bases). The CDR3 consists of 16 residues. V lost 1 base to trimming and J lost 2 bases, with 15 bases between them. Germline-derived CDR1 and CDR2 are MNHEY and SVGAGI.

The rearrangement uses TRBV4-3 and TRBJ2-3; a possible D gene is TRBD2 (6 bases). Trimming took off 0 bases at V and 2 bases at J, with 18 bases between the two ends. The V gene's germline CDR1 is LGHNA and CDR2 YSLEER. The CDR3 spans 18 residues. CDR3 sequence reads: CASSQDGFQAGITDTQYF. The CDR3 DNA is TGCGCCAGCAGCCAAGATGGATTTCAGGCGGGAATCACAGATACGCAGTATTTT.

The rearrangement uses TRBV27 and TRBJ2-7; D is unresolved. Germline lookup yields CDR1 MNHEY and CDR2 SMNVEV (reference sequence). The length of the CDR3 is 13 residues. Trimming left V 3 bases short and J 4 bases short, with 10 bases between. DNA for the CDR3: TGTGCCAGCAGTTTGGGCGGTCCATACGAGCAGTACTTC. Its translation is CASSLGGPYEQYF.